The 21 T cell receptor beta chains listed next were all sequenced from one sample in a study of shared clonotypes between healthy human individuals. Libraries were prepared by immunoSEQ multiplex PCR; TCRdb keeps only in-frame clonotypes and omits some of them. The sample contains millions of clones, about 95% of which appear only once. The sequenced material came from naive CD4+ T cells sorted from blood. Subset described: CD45RA+ positively selected. The receptor source for this set is a man aged 18 to 30 in good health.

The chain joins TRBV2 to TRBJ1-3; D not resolved. There are 13 residues in the CDR3. CDR1 SNHLY and CDR2 FYNNEI come from the germline V gene. V lost 3 bases and J 2 bases, leaving 5 bases between the germline ends. Written as DNA, the CDR3 is TGTGCCAGCAGTGACAGGCCTGGAAACACCATATATTTT. As protein: CASSDRPGNTIYF.

The V and J genes are TRBV9 and TRBJ2-1; 9 nucleotides agree with TRBD1. CDR3 size: 16 residues. With V trimmed by 3 bases and J by 8 bases, 12 bases remained unmatched. CDR1 and CDR2 from the germline V gene are SGDLS and YYNGEE. The DNA of the CDR3 is TGTGCCAGCAGCGAGCCCGGGACAGGGAAAGTCGATGAGCAGTTCTTC. It is translated as CASSEPGTGKVDEQFF.

The chain recombines TRBV30 with TRBJ1-1; D uncertain. The CDR3 loop spans 13 amino acids. V lost 3 bases and J 11 bases, leaving 19 bases between the germline ends. From germline, CDR1 is GTSNPN and CDR2 SVGIG (reference sequence). CDR3 nucleotide sequence: TGTGCCTGGAGGCCCGGAGTGTACGACGGGGCTTTCTTT. This gives the protein CAWRPGVYDGAFF.

This chain uses TRBV18 with TRBJ2-7; D is perhaps TRBD1 (6 bases). Germline values: CDR1 KGHSH, CDR2 LQKENI. The CDR3 sequence is 15 residues long. V lost 2 bases and J 2 bases, leaving 13 bases between the germline ends. The CDR3 spells CASSPKQDSPYEQYF. The CDR3 DNA sequence: TGTGCCAGCTCACCAAAACAGGACAGCCCCTACGAGCAGTACTTC.

The chain joins TRBV5-4 to TRBJ2-2; 14 bases line up with TRBD2. J gave up 5 bases and V 4 bases, and 7 bases lay outside the gene matches. CDR1 is SGHNT and CDR2 is YYREEE in the germline V gene (reference sequence). The CDR3 extends over 17 amino acids. CDR3 residues: CASSPGTSGRTTGELFF. The DNA for the CDR3 is TGTGCCAGCAGCCCGGGGACTAGCGGGAGAACTACCGGGGAGCTGTTTTTT.

The V gene is TRBV4-3, the J gene TRBJ2-2; D is unresolved. Trimming pared 1 base from V and 0 bases from J, leaving 6 bases between. CDR1 and CDR2 (germline): LGHNA, YSLEER. The CDR3 length is 15 residues. CDR3 amino acids: CASSQGNSNTGELFF. CDR3 nucleotides: TGCGCCAGCAGCCAAGGAAACTCGAACACCGGGGAGCTGTTTTTT.

The chain is built from TRBV15 and TRBJ2-2, with 7 positions matching TRBD2. This CDR3 is built from 15 residues. The germline gives CDR1 LNHNV, CDR2 YYDKDF (reference sequence). Germline trimming cut 4 bases from V and 7 bases from J; bases unmatched to any gene: 9. CDR3 amino acids: CATSILGGTNGELFF. CDR3 bases: TGTGCCACCAGCATACTGGGGGGGACGAACGGGGAGCTGTTTTTT.

J is TRBJ2-5 and V is TRBV4-1, with TRBD1 identical over 10 bases. The CDR3 spans 16 residues. Trimming removed 0 bases from V and 5 bases from J; junction bases left unmatched: 6. From germline, CDR1 is MGHRA and CDR2 YSYEKL. The CDR3 loop reads CASSQEMGQGWETQYF. CDR3 in DNA: TGCGCCAGCAGCCAAGAAATGGGACAGGGGTGGGAGACCCAGTACTTC.

This chain joins TRBV27 and TRBJ2-7; D is possibly TRBD1 (6 bases). This CDR3 contains 14 residues. The V gene lost 1 base and the J gene lost 0 bases, with 7 bases spanning the gap. Germline CDR1 MNHEY, CDR2 SMNVEV (reference sequence). The CDR3 loop reads CASSLLGGSYEQYF. The CDR3 bases are TGTGCCAGCAGTTTATTAGGGGGCTCCTACGAGCAGTACTTC.

The V gene is TRBV27, the J gene TRBJ1-1; 7 bases agree with TRBD1. V was clipped by 5 bases and J by 5 bases; unmatched bases: 11. This CDR3 region has 15 residues. CDR1 and CDR2 (germline): MNHEY, SMNVEV (reference sequence). The CDR3: CASSRGRDRGTEAFF. Here the CDR3 DNA reads TGTGCCAGCAGTAGGGGCAGGGACAGAGGGACTGAAGCTTTCTTT.

Note on this clone: A much larger clone differs by one base, so this may be a read error. The chain couples TRBV30 to TRBJ2-7, with 12 bases that match TRBD2. Per germline, CDR1 GTSNPN and CDR2 SVGIG (reference sequence). The V segment lost 3 bases and the J segment 5 bases; nucleotides outside the gene matches: 8. CDR3 length: 15 residues. Here the CDR3 DNA reads TGTGCCTGGAGCCCCCCGACTAGCGGGGGACACGAGCAGTACTTC. Translated: CAWSPPTSGGHEQYF.

Comment on this clone: Being one base from a much bigger clone, this may be a read error. Different DNA sequences within this sample yield the same CDR3. The chain combines TRBV5-1 with TRBJ1-4; D remains unclear. Germline V gene lookup returns CDR1 SGHRS and CDR2 YFSETQ. V lost 2 bases to trimming and J lost 0 bases, with 8 bases between them. There are 15 residues in the CDR3. The CDR3 coding sequence is TGCGCCAGCAGCTTCGGGCAGCCAACTAATGAAAAACTGTTTTTT. Protein: CASSFGQPTNEKLFF.

V usage is TRBV4-2 and J usage is TRBJ2-7, with 10 bases aligning to TRBD1. V was pared by 4 bases and J by 4 bases, with 4 bases of the junction left unmatched. The CDR3 sequence is 14 residues long. Germline lookup yields CDR1 LGHNA and CDR2 YNFKEQ. Here the CDR3 DNA reads TGTGCCAGCAGCCTCGGACAGGGGGGGTACGAGCAGTACTTC. Its translation: CASSLGQGGYEQYF.

The chain employs TRBV5-4 and TRBJ2-2; 12 bases map to TRBD1. The germline V gene has CDR1 SGHNT and CDR2 YYREEE (reference sequence). The CDR3 covers 19 residues. V shed 3 bases and J 5 bases; nucleotides not matched to a gene: 14. For the CDR3, the DNA is TGTGCCAGCAGCTCCACCCCCGGGACAGGGGGCGTCCGGACCGGGGAGCTGTTTTTT. It yields the protein CASSSTPGTGGVRTGELFF.

CDR3 protein: CASSERISNQPQHF. The CDR3, as DNA: TGTGCCAGCAGTGAACGGATTAGCAATCAGCCCCAGCATTTT. The genes are TRBV2 and TRBJ1-5; D remains unclear. The CDR3 extends over 14 amino acids. CDR1 is SNHLY, CDR2 FYNNEI, per germline. The V gene lost 2 bases and the J gene lost 0 bases, with 5 bases spanning the gap. Full variable domain (outside the CDR3, taken from reference TRBV2 and TRBJ1-5): EPEVTQTPSHQVTQMGQEVILRCVPISNHLYFYWYRQILGQKVEFLVSFYNNEISEKSEIFDDQFSVERPDGSNFTLKIRSTKLEDSAMYFCASSERISNQPQHFGDGTRLSIL.

V gene TRBV5-4 combines with J gene TRBJ2-5, with a possible D match to TRBD2 (6 bases). The CDR3 loop spans 15 amino acids. V dropped 2 bases and J dropped 5 bases, with 16 bases sitting between them. In germline, CDR1 is SGHNT, CDR2 YYREEE (reference sequence). The CDR3 DNA follows: TGTGCCAGCAGCTTAGACGGGAGTAACGGGGAGACCCAGTACTTC. Translated, it gives CASSLDGSNGETQYF. Combining the CDR3 with reference TRBV5-4 and TRBJ2-5 gives the whole variable domain ETGVTQSPTHLIKTRGQQVTLRCSSQSGHNTVSWYQQALGQGPQFIFQYYREEENGRGNFPPRFSGLQFPNYSSELNVNALELDDSALYLCASSLDGSNGETQYFGPGTRLLVL.

J is TRBJ2-7 and V is TRBV10-3, with D perhaps matching TRBD1 (5 bases). Germline V gives CDR1 ENHRY, CDR2 SYGVKD. This CDR3 is built from 12 residues. The V end was cut by 3 bases, the J end by 6 bases, with 9 bases between. In DNA form, the CDR3 reads TGTGCCATCAGTGATGACAGAGGCGAGCAGTACTTC. Translating gives CAISDDRGEQYF.

This clone has a handful of counts. The chain couples TRBV11-2 to TRBJ2-7, with 8 bases matching TRBD1. V lost 5 bases, J lost 11 bases, and 5 bases stayed unmatched. CDR1 and CDR2 (germline): SGHAT, FQNNGV. The CDR3 contains 11 residues. CDR3 loop: CASSRQGMEYF. CDR3 sequence (DNA): TGTGCCAGCAGCCGACAGGGGATGGAGTACTTC.

As to this clone: Other DNA sequences within the sample encode an identical CDR3. The V call is TRBV29-1, the J call TRBJ2-1, with TRBD2 matching over 7 bases. The CDR3 is 14 amino acids. The V gene's germline CDR1 is SQVTM and CDR2 ANQGSEA. V lost 4 bases, J lost 1 base, and 4 bases stayed unmatched. The CDR3 protein is CSVASGASYNEQFF. CDR3 in DNA: TGCAGCGTTGCCAGCGGGGCTTCCTACAATGAGCAGTTCTTC.

The count of this clone is one. The chain joins TRBV5-1 to TRBJ1-1; D is perhaps TRBD1 (5 bases). The germline V gene has CDR1 SGHRS and CDR2 YFSETQ. V lost 5 bases to trimming and J lost 0 bases, with 8 bases between them. This CDR3 comprises 13 residues. In DNA form, the CDR3 reads TGCGCCAGCAGAGGGACCGTGAACACTGAAGCTTTCTTT. Translating it yields CASRGTVNTEAFF.

The J gene is TRBJ2-2, the V gene TRBV10-3; D is uncertain. The germline gives CDR1 ENHRY, CDR2 SYGVKD. CDR3 length equals 13 residues. The V end lost 6 bases, the J end lost 0 bases, and 5 bases lay between the germline ends. CDR3 DNA: TGTGCCATCAGGGGGTCGAACACCGGGGAGCTGTTTTTT. This codes for CAIRGSNTGELFF.